In this sample, the clone carrying this T cell receptor (beta chain) turned up once. Its antigen is currently unknown. This CDR3 comprises 16 residues. Germline CDR1 reads SNHLY; CDR2 reads FYNNEI. The V segment lost 8 bases and the J segment 2 bases; nucleotides outside the gene matches: 15. Template for every sorted-subset replicate PCR totaled approximately 0.2 ug DNA, approximately 30,000 T cell genomes. In the authors' workflow: Filtering differed because ImmunoSEQ produced junction-only sequences that carried no quality scores. Some clones are missing from TCRdb's copy, which holds only in-frame ones; the method was immunoSEQ multiplex PCR. The V and J calls and clone size come from that table; D and trimming were worked out from the DNA. The sample consists of about 2.4 million clones, 93% of them appearing once. The data are from a study of shared clonotypes between healthy human individuals. Whole-study findings and limits: Naive subsets generally had larger estimated richness than memory subsets.

Sequencing was done on a sample of naive CD4+ T cells from PBMCs. Subset specified: CD45RA+ positively selected. The source is a man between 18 and 35 years old in good health. Some clones in this sample may be carry-over from other donors' samples. The genes are TRBV2 and TRBJ2-7; 7 bases align to TRBD1. The CDR3 nucleotides read TGTGCCAGCTCTCAGAGGCCGGGACAGTCGACCTACGAGCAGTACTTC. Translation: CASSQRPGQSTYEQYF.